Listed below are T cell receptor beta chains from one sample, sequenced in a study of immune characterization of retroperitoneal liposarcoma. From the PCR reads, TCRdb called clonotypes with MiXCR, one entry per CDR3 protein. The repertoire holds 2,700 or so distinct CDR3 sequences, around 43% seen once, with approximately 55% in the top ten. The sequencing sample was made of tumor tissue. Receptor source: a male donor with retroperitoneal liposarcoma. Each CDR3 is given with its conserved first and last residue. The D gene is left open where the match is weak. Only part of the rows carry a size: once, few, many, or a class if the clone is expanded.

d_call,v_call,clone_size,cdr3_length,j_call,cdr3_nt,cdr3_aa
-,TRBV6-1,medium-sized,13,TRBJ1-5,TGTGCCAGCAGTGAAGATCATAATCAGCCCCAGCATTTT,CASSEDHNQPQHF
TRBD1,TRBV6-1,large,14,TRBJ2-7,TGTGCCAGCAGCGGACAGGACTTCTCCTACGAGCAGTACTTC,CASSGQDFSYEQYF
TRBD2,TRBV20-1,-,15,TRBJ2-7,TGCAGTGCTCGAGGGACTAGCGGGAGGGCCTACGAGCAGTACTTC,CSARGTSGRAYEQYF
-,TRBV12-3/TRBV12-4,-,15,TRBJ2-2,TGTGCCAGCAGTTTAGGTGGGAGCGGCACCGGGGAGCTGTTTTTT,CASSLGGSGTGELFF
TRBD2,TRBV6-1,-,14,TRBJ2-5,TGTGCCAGCCAACTAGCGGGAGCCGGAAGTGAGCAGTACTTC,CASQLAGAGSEQYF
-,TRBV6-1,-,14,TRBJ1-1,TGTGCCAGCAGGCCCGACCCGGACAGACCTGAAGCTTTCTTT,CASRPDPDRPEAFF
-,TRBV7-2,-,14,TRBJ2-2,TGTGCCAGCAGCCCCTCTGCCAGCGGGGGGGAGCTGTTTTTT,CASSPSASGGELFF
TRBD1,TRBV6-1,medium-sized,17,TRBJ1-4,TGTGCCAGCAGTGAAGGGACAGGTGCTGCAACTAATGAAAAACTGTTTTTT,CASSEGTGAATNEKLFF
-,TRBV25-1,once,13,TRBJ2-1,TGTGCCAGCAGTGACCCAGGGTACCATGAGCAGTTCTTC,CASSDPGYHEQFF
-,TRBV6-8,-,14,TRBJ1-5,TGTGCCAGCAGCCCCCGGTGGGGGGATCAGCCCCAGCATTTT,CASSPRWGDQPQHF
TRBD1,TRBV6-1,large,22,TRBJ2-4,TGTGCCAGCAGTCATAGTCACCCACAGGGGCACCTTAATACTTTAGCCAAAAACATTCAGTACTTC,CASSHSHPQGHLNTLAKNIQYF
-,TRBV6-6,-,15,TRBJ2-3,TGTGCCAGCGCCGAATGGGGCGGAGGGACAGATACGCAGTATTTT,CASAEWGGGTDTQYF
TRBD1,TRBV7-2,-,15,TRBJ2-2,TGTGCCAGCAGCTCACGGACAGGGGGCATCGGGGAGCTGTTTTTT,CASSSRTGGIGELFF
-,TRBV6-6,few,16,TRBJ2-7,TGTGCCAGCAGTTACTCGGCGACAGGAGTCTACAATGAGCAGTACTTC,CASSYSATGVYNEQYF
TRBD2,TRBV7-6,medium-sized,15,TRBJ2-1,TGTGCCAGCAGCTTGGGACTAGCGGGGATCAATGAGCAGTTCTTC,CASSLGLAGINEQFF
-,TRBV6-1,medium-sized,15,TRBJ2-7,TGTGCCAGCAGTGAAGCGGGGGGGGCCTACAATGAGCAGTACTTC,CASSEAGGAYNEQYF
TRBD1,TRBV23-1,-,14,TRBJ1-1,TGCGCCAGCAGCCTGGACAGGGGGCACACTGAAGCTTTCTTT,CASSLDRGHTEAFF
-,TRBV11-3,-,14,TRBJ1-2,TGTGCCAGCAGCTCCCGAACAGGGATTTATGGCTACACCTTC,CASSSRTGIYGYTF
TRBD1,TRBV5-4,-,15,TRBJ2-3,TGTGCCAGCAGCATACAGGGGGCGCGGACAGATACGCAGTATTTT,CASSIQGARTDTQYF
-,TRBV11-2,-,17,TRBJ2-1,TGTGCCAGCAGCTTAGTCCCGGGACTCCTAGGAGGGAATGAGCAGTTCTTC,CASSLVPGLLGGNEQFF
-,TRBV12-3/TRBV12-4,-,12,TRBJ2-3,TGTGCCAGCAGGCACCTCTCAGATACGCAGTATTTT,CASRHLSDTQYF
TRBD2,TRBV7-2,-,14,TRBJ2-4,TGTGCCAGCAGCTTAGCGGACCCGACTAGCGGGAGTGCATTC,CASSLADPTSGSAF
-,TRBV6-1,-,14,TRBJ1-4,TGTGCCAGCGGGAGGGGACGGTCCAATGAAAAACTGTTTTTT,CASGRGRSNEKLFF
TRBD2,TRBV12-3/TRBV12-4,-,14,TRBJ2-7,TGTGCCAGCAGTTTAGCGCGGGGGGGAGACGAGCAGTACTTC,CASSLARGGDEQYF
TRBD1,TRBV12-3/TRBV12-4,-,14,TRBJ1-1,TGTGCCAGCAGGTCTCGACAGGGGAACACTGAAGCTTTCTTT,CASRSRQGNTEAFF
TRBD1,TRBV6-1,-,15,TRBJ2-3,TGTGCCAGCAGTGAAGCGACAGGGGGCGGGGATACGCAGTATTTT,CASSEATGGGDTQYF
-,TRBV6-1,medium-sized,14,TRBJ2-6,TGTGCCAGCAGTGTTCACTCTGGGGCCAACGTCCTGACTTTC,CASSVHSGANVLTF
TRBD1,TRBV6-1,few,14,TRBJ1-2,TGTGCCAGCAGTGAAGAAGACAGGGCCTATGGCTACACCTTC,CASSEEDRAYGYTF
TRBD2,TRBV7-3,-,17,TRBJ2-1,TGTGCCAGCAGCTTAACATTGCGGGGGGGGGGGTACAATGAGCAGTTCTTC,CASSLTLRGGGYNEQFF
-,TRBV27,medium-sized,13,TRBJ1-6,TGTGCCAGCAGTCCCATTTATAATTCACCCCTCCACTTT,CASSPIYNSPLHF
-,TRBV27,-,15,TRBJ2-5,TGTGCCAGCAGTTTATTACCGGGGACACAAGAGACCCAGTACTTC,CASSLLPGTQETQYF
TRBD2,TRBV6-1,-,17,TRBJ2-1,TGTGCCAGCAGTGAATCGTTTCCGGGAGGACCCCACAATGAGCAGTTCTTC,CASSESFPGGPHNEQFF